This T cell receptor (beta chain) was profiled in a study of glioma-infiltrating T cells. Turning to this clonotype: As yet, its antigen is unknown.

This CDR3 contains 16 residues. Trimming cost V 0 bases and J 9 bases; bases outside gene matches: 6. The germline V gene has CDR1 LNHDA and CDR2 SQIVND (reference sequence). Study findings and constraints: Above-expected tissue-blood divergence occurred in all gliomas, most in low-grade ones. Tissue and blood shared very few CDR3 sequences.

TCR alpha and beta CDR3 regions were amplified from RNA using iRepertoire nested multiplex PCR. Tissue mRNA or PBMC total RNA, roughly 100-400 ng, went into one-step reverse transcription and amplification. MiXCR, applied by TCRdb to the multiplex PCR reads, yields one record per CDR3 protein. This table holds 90,000 to 100,000 distinct CDR3 sequences, 35% to 45% found once. The sequencing input was glioma tissue, nonneoplastic brain tissue, or PBMCs (not recorded which). This clonotype was obtained from a human donor with low-grade glioma or glioblastoma, undergoing nonglioma brain surgery, or in good health (not recorded which). V gene TRBV19 combines with J gene TRBJ2-1, with 12 positions matching TRBD2. The CDR3 sequence: CASSIEASGRDSEQFF. In DNA, the CDR3 is TGTGCCAGTAGTATAGAGGCTAGCGGGAGGGACAGTGAGCAGTTCTTC.